A selection of T cell receptor beta chains follows, all from one sample in a study of breast tumors, draining lymph nodes, adjacent tissues. TCRdb re-analysed the multiplex PCR reads in MiXCR, keeping a single row per CDR3 protein. Among tens of thousands of distinct CDR3 sequences listed, roughly 28% were seen once. The specimen sequenced was axillary lymph node tissue. All receptors derive from a female donor with breast cancer. Some clones in this sample may be carry-over from other donors' samples. Both conserved end residues are part of each CDR3. D genes are given only for firm matches. The size field is filled for only some rows; it gives once, few, many or a size class.

size: few; D: .; V: TRBV27; J: TRBJ1-4; CDR3: CASSLGGAGWEKLFF; DNA: TGTGCCAGCAGTTTAGGGGGGGCAGGGTGGGAAAAACTGTTTTTT
size: many; D: .; V: TRBV9; J: TRBJ2-7; CDR3: CASSARVGTYEQYF; DNA: TGTGCCAGCAGCGCGAGGGTGGGGACCTACGAGCAGTACTTC
size: .; D: .; V: TRBV19; J: TRBJ2-1; CDR3: CASSIALGVSYNEQFF; DNA: TGTGCCAGTAGTATAGCCCTTGGGGTCTCCTACAATGAGCAGTTCTTC
size: many; D: .; V: TRBV4-3; J: TRBJ1-2; CDR3: CASSPRAASGGGYTF; DNA: TGCGCCAGCAGCCCTCGAGCAGCTTCAGGAGGAGGCTACACCTTC
size: .; D: .; V: TRBV29-1; J: TRBJ2-7; CDR3: CSVVGQLYEQYF; DNA: TGCAGCGTTGTAGGGCAGCTCTATGAGCAGTACTTC
size: .; D: TRBD1; V: TRBV11-2; J: TRBJ1-1; CDR3: CASSSTGFLNTEAFF; DNA: TGTGCCAGCAGCTCGACAGGGTTCTTGAACACTGAAGCTTTCTTT
size: many; D: TRBD2; V: TRBV9; J: TRBJ2-7; CDR3: CASSVAPSGSGEQYF; DNA: TGTGCCAGCAGCGTAGCTCCTAGCGGGAGTGGTGAGCAGTACTTC
size: few; D: .; V: TRBV5-1; J: TRBJ1-1; CDR3: CASSVTGITEAFF; DNA: TGCGCCAGCAGCGTAACAGGTATCACTGAAGCTTTCTTT
size: many; D: .; V: TRBV13; J: TRBJ2-1; CDR3: CASSLVGGNEQFF; DNA: TGTGCCAGCAGCTTAGTGGGGGGTAATGAGCAGTTCTTC
size: many; D: TRBD2; V: TRBV7-2; J: TRBJ2-5; CDR3: CASSYSGRGETQYF; DNA: TGTGCCAGCAGCTATAGCGGGCGGGGGGAGACCCAGTACTTC
size: many; D: .; V: TRBV6-1; J: TRBJ2-3; CDR3: CATVERLARRRTDTQYF; DNA: TGTGCCACCGTAGAACGGTTAGCAAGACGACGCACAGATACGCAGTATTTT
size: few; D: .; V: TRBV12-3/TRBV12-4; J: TRBJ1-1; CDR3: CASRLTGTEAFF; DNA: TGTGCCAGCAGGCTTACAGGAACTGAAGCTTTCTTT
size: many; D: TRBD1; V: TRBV27; J: TRBJ2-7; CDR3: CASSGGRGLSEQYF; DNA: TGTGCCAGCAGTGGGGGCAGGGGGCTTAGCGAGCAGTACTTC
size: many; D: TRBD2; V: TRBV7-3; J: TRBJ2-1; CDR3: CASSRTGTSNEQFF; DNA: TGTGCCAGCAGCCGCACCGGGACTAGCAATGAGCAGTTCTTC
size: many; D: TRBD1; V: TRBV5-8; J: TRBJ1-2; CDR3: CASSLGGPTGVYGYTF; DNA: TGTGCCAGCAGCTTGGGCGGTCCGACAGGGGTTTATGGCTACACCTTC
size: many; D: .; V: TRBV6-1; J: TRBJ1-2; CDR3: CASSVPEIRYLDGYTF; DNA: TGTGCCAGCAGTGTCCCCGAGATTCGGTATCTTGATGGCTACACCTTC
size: many; D: .; V: TRBV7-2; J: TRBJ1-5; CDR3: CASSPLRVGQPQHF; DNA: TGTGCCAGCAGCCCCCTCAGGGTTGGCCAGCCCCAGCATTTT
size: .; D: .; V: TRBV7-2; J: TRBJ2-2; CDR3: CASSFYICSAENRVPSTGELFF; DNA: .
size: .; D: TRBD2; V: TRBV12-3/TRBV12-4; J: TRBJ2-1; CDR3: CAGTLGSGVGQGTGGRGEQFF; DNA: TGTGCCGGCACTCTCGGAAGTGGGGTGGGGCAGGGTACGGGAGGCCGGGGTGAGCAGTTCTTC
size: .; D: .; V: TRBV12-3/TRBV12-4; J: TRBJ2-3; CDR3: CASSRGPGNTDTQYF; DNA: TGTGCCAGCAGTCGGGGGCCGGGAAACACAGATACGCAGTATTTT
size: many; D: .; V: TRBV25-1; J: TRBJ2-3; CDR3: CASSLTRVYF; DNA: TGTGCCAGCAGCCTGACGCGGGTGTATTTT
size: many; D: .; V: TRBV29-1; J: TRBJ1-2; CDR3: CSVGGGSGYTF; DNA: TGCAGCGTTGGGGGGGGAAGTGGCTACACCTTC
size: many; D: .; V: TRBV11-2; J: TRBJ2-3; CDR3: CASSSYRDSWRAYF; DNA: TGTGCCAGCAGCTCCTACCGAGACTCGTGGAGGGCGTATTTT
size: many; D: .; V: TRBV4-3; J: TRBJ2-7; CDR3: CASSHREQYF; DNA: TGCGCCAGCAGCCATCGCGAGCAGTACTTC
size: many; D: .; V: TRBV19; J: TRBJ2-5; CDR3: CASTQTGGAETQYF; DNA: TGTGCCAGTACTCAGACGGGGGGCGCGGAGACCCAGTACTTC
size: few; D: .; V: TRBV4-3; J: TRBJ2-5; CDR3: CASSQDRGGGRTQYF; DNA: TGCGCCAGCAGCCAAGATAGGGGGGGGGGTCGGACCCAGTACTTC
size: many; D: .; V: TRBV29-1; J: TRBJ2-6; CDR3: CSVLGAAGANVLTF; DNA: TGCAGCGTTCTGGGGGCGGCCGGGGCCAACGTCCTGACTTTC
size: .; D: .; V: TRBV7-2; J: TRBJ2-2; CDR3: CASSLVRGSGELIF; DNA: TGTGCCAGCAGCTTAGTTCGTGGTTCCGGGGAGCTGATTTTT
size: few; D: .; V: TRBV5-1; J: TRBJ1-1; CDR3: CASSLKTENTEAFF; DNA: TGCGCCAGCAGCTTAAAAACAGAGAACACTGAAGCTTTCTTT
size: .; D: TRBD1; V: TRBV28; J: TRBJ1-5; CDR3: CASRRQGPGQPQHF; DNA: TGTGCCAGCAGAAGACAGGGCCCGGGGCAGCCCCAGCATTTT
size: many; D: TRBD1; V: TRBV7-9; J: TRBJ1-2; CDR3: CASSETGYTF; DNA: TGTGCCAGCAGCGAGACAGGGTATACCTTC
size: .; D: .; V: TRBV5-1; J: TRBJ2-7; CDR3: CASSSQAGLEQYF; DNA: TGCGCCAGCAGCTCCCAGGCGGGATTAGAGCAGTACTTC
size: .; D: TRBD1; V: TRBV2; J: TRBJ1-1; CDR3: CASSIKGATEAFF; DNA: TGTGCCAGCAGTATAAAGGGGGCCACTGAAGCTTTCTTT
size: many; D: TRBD2; V: TRBV25-1; J: TRBJ2-1; CDR3: CASSERGLRGLEVGEQFF; DNA: TGTGCCAGCAGTGAACGGGGGTTAAGAGGACTAGAGGTTGGCGAGCAGTTCTTC